A single T cell receptor beta chain is shown here with its context. Measured with immunoSEQ multiplex PCR; TCRdb has only the in-frame clones, and not every one. The profile shows about 45,000 clones, roughly 59% of them singletons. The entry originates in a study of radiotherapy plus CTLA-4 blockade in lung cancer. The CDR3 loop spans 14 amino acids. The germline CDR1 and CDR2 sequences are SGHTA and FQGNSA. Losses at the gene ends were 5 bases for V and 7 bases for J; bases not matched to a gene: 6. The TCR comes from a human donor with non-small cell lung cancer who had a partial response to radiotherapy plus ipilimumab. Sequenced here: peripheral blood, sampled from a patient treated with radiotherapy plus ipilimumab. V and J are TRBV7-2 and TRBJ2-2; 8 bases agree with TRBD1. For the CDR3, the DNA is TGTGCCAGCAGCGATTCTGGGACAGGCGGGGAGCTGTTTTTT. Amino acids: CASSDSGTGGELFF.